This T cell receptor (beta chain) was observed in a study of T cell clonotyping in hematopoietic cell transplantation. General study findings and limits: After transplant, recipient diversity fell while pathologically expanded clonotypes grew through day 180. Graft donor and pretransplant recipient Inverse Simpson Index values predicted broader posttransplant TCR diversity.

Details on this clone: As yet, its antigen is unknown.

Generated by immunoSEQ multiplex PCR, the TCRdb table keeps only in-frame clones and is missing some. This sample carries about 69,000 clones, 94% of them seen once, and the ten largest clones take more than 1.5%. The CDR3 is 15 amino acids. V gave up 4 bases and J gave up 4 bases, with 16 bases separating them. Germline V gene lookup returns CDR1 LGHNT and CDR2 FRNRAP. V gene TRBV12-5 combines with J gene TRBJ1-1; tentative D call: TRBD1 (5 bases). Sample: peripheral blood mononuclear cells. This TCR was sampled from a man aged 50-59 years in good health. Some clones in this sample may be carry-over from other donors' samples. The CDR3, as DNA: TGTGCTAGTGGTTCAGAGGGACGGCTGGGCACTGAAGCTTTCTTT. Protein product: CASGSEGRLGTEAFF.